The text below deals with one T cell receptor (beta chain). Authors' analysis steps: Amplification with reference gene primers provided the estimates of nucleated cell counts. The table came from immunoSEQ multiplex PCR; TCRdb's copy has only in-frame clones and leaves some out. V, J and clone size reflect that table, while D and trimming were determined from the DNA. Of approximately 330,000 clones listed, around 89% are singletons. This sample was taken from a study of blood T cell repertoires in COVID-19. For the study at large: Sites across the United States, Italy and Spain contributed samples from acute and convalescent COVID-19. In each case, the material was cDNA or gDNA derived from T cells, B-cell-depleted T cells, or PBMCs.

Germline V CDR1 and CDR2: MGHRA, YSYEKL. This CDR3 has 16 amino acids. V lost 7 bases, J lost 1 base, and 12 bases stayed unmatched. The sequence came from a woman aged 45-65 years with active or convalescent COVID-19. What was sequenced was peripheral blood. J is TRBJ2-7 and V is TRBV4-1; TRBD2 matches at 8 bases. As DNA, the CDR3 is TGCGCCAGCACCCCTCAGGCGGGAGGAGGTTCCTACGAGCAGTACTTC. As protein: CASTPQAGGGSYEQYF.